The following is a TCR beta chain sequence with its context. What it binds is not known. These data are taken from a study of OX40 agonist ivuxolimab in advanced cancers. Study results and caveats: Expansion of clones was among the lowest in partial responders at 0.1-3.0 mg/kg. Among some nonresponders, normalized T-cell clonal expansion was also low.

This table comes from immunoSEQ multiplex PCR, and its TCRdb copy is limited to in-frame clones, with some not included. The table includes tens of thousands of clones, around 83% detected once. Germline V gene lookup returns CDR1 MNHNY and CDR2 SVGAGI (reference sequence). The trim removed 2 bases at V and 4 bases at J, leaving 4 bases unmatched. The CDR3 sequence is 14 residues long. The clonotype was recovered from an adult with an advanced solid tumor such as melanoma, head and neck, liver or kidney cancer. This chain joins TRBV6-6 and TRBJ1-2; 7 bases are a match to TRBD1. The sequences come from CD4+ or CD8+ T cells sorted from blood, collected in a trial of the OX40 agonist ivuxolimab. DNA for the CDR3: TGTGCCAGCAGTTACGAAAGGACAGGCTATGGCTACACCTTC. The encoded protein is CASSYERTGYGYTF.